Described below is a single TCR beta chain sequence and its context. Its antigen is currently unknown. The sample belongs to a study of graft-versus-host responses after intestinal transplantation. Repertoires were generated with immunoSEQ multiplex PCR, while TCRdb's copy carries only in-frame clones and drops some. The data show tens of thousands of clones, 85% to 95% seen once. This CDR3 has 13 amino acids. Germline V gene lookup returns CDR1 WNHNN and CDR2 SYGVQD (reference sequence). V shed 3 bases and J shed 2 bases, with 4 bases lying between them. The sequence came from a human donor who was the organ donor for an intestinal transplant. Material: unstimulated CD4+ T cells sorted from spleen or lymph node cells, obtained before transplant. The chain joins TRBV10-1 to TRBJ1-4; no firm D call. CDR3 coding DNA: TGCGCCAGCAGTGACAGCACTAATGAAAAACTGTTTTTT. It encodes CASSDSTNEKLFF.